This TCR beta chain was retrieved from a study of blood T cell repertoires in COVID-19 (dated by TCRdb to 2020 to 2022). In the study overall: The collaborator samples originated in the United States, Italy and Spain and spanned the acute and convalescent phases of COVID-19. The prospective study material was composed of cDNA or gDNA derived from T cells, B-cell-depleted T cells, or PBMCs. Deeply sampled blood TCRbeta repertoires from subjects exposed to, actively infected with, or recovered from COVID-19 were included in the dataset. The repertoires were released in a freely available public database intended as a resource for research on the immune response to SARS-CoV-2. The samples were drawn from the first 160 participants of the ongoing ImmuneRACE study and from 1,254 subjects provided by 6 global collaborators. Sample metadata almost always included a de-identified subject ID, COVID-19 status, age in years and sex. Where available, HLA class I and class II types were taken from metadata supplied by the sample provider and were not determined by assay-based typing.

Worth noting for this clone: Its antigen is currently not known. The record has no base qualities; no much larger clone is one base away.

TCRbeta CDR3 regions were amplified from genomic DNA using the immunoSEQ Assay, a bias-controlled multiplex PCR. Turning to the authors' computational methods: The number of nucleated cells in each sample was estimated from the amplification of reference gene primers within the assay. Sequence reads were collapsed and filtered to measure the absolute abundance of every unique TCRbeta CDR3 rearrangement. For each sample, productive Simpson clonality was calculated as the square root of Simpson's diversity index over productive rearrangements. The source is immuneACCESS, and TCRdb retained only in-frame sequences with V and J called. Part of the clones is not carried over; for the studies checked, unresolved V genes explain less than half of this, and the remainder is unexplained. That table supplies the V and J calls and clone size; D and trimming were determined from the DNA. The sample yields 59,000 or so clones; approximately 90% were counted once. The ten top clones hold approximately 1.5% of the sample.

Collaborating institutions collected whole blood in K2EDTA tubes following their own protocols. For TCRbeta analysis, collaborators shipped samples in one of three forms: frozen whole blood, isolated PBMCs, or DNA extracted from either of those sample types. V lost 5 bases and J lost 2 bases, and the count of bases not matched to a germline gene is 11. In the germline V gene, CDR1 corresponds to SGHTA and CDR2 to FQGNSA. The CDR3 runs 17 amino acids, cysteine and phenylalanine included. Of the read, only the CDR3 DNA is kept; its 51 bases are in frame from base 1. On the study overall, not on this receptor specifically: Clinical and demographic metadata were provided uncurated, with the amount varying by source and participant.

This TCR came from a human donor in a cohort sampled during active COVID-19. The sequencing sample was made of peripheral blood. Here the chain combines TRBV7-2 and TRBJ2-3, and TRBD2 aligns with 9 junction nucleotides. The CDR3 is CASSAYGTSYITDTQYF. Here is the DNA: TGTGCCAGCAGCGCCTACGGGACTAGCTATATCACAGATACGCAGTATTTT. The CDR3, completed at both ends by the reference TRBV7-2 and TRBJ2-3 genes, gives the full variable domain GAGVSQSPSNKVTEKGKDVELRCDPISGHTALYWYRQSLGQGLEFLIYFQGNSAPDKSGLPSDRFSAERTGGSVSTLTIQRTQQEDSAVYLCASSAYGTSYITDTQYFGPGTRLTVL.